This T cell receptor (beta chain) derives from a study of cytomegalovirus exposure and HLA in healthy donors. There are 13 residues in the CDR3. This PCR relied on a set of 60 Vbeta primers and 13 Jbeta primers. Generated by immunoSEQ multiplex PCR, the TCRdb table keeps only in-frame clones and is missing some. The table shows around 170,000 clones, with 80% occurring only once. Sequenced sample: PBMCs. The clonotype was recovered from a girl aged 5 to 17 in good health and CMV-seropositive. The gene calls are TRBV21-1 and TRBJ2-5; TRBD1, the D gene given by the table, was not confirmed from the DNA. TRBV21-1 is listed as a pseudogene. The CDR3: CASSNYKGETQYF. The CDR3, as DNA: TGTGCCAGCAGCAATTATAAGGGGGAGACCCAGTACTTC.